This T cell receptor beta chain originates from a study of blood T cell repertoires in COVID-19. About the research overall: The analysed material was cDNA or gDNA that came from T cells, B-cell-depleted T cells, or PBMCs.

Per the study methods: Using reference gene primer amplification, nucleated cell counts were estimated. Repertoires were generated with immunoSEQ multiplex PCR, while TCRdb's copy carries only in-frame clones and drops some. V, J and clone size are those of that table, while D and trimming were read from the DNA. The data contain approximately 190,000 clones, about 80% of them singletons. Donors were grouped by their self-reported clinical history. All recovered Cohort 3 donors got two negative PCRs, got clearance, or saw symptom resolution. The CDR3 sequence is 15 residues long. Trimming pared 2 bases from V and 0 bases from J, leaving 8 bases between. The germline CDR1 and CDR2 sequences are SGHTA and FQGNSA.

The gene calls are TRBV7-2 and TRBJ2-1; no firm D call. The clonotype originates from a man aged 35 to 55 who had recovered from COVID-19. Sequencing used PBMCs or T cells enriched from blood (not recorded which). The chain's CDR3 is CASSLSQFSYNEQFF. CDR3 sequence (DNA): TGTGCCAGCAGCTTATCCCAGTTCTCCTACAATGAGCAGTTCTTC.